This section outlines one T cell receptor beta chain sequence together with its context. No cognate antigen has been identified for it. Multiplex PCR with a touch-down protocol amplified TRB rearrangements, with the TRB-A and TRB-B primer pools combined in a single tube. Illumina adapters and sample indices were added to the amplicons through two consecutive PCR reactions using Phusion HS II polymerase. After gel purification with the NucleoSpin Gel and PCR Clean-up kit, the amplicons were quantified by Qubit and checked for quality on an Agilent 2100 Bioanalyzer. Sequencing of the libraries was performed on an Illumina MiSeq with 600-cycle, single-indexed, paired-end runs. Under the source paper's analysis protocol: MiXCR version 2.1.12, together with the default MiXCR reference library, was used to align and assemble the TRB reads. A clone was defined by each unique CDR3 nucleotide sequence, and the analysis included only productive sequences with two or more reads. To assess repertoire diversity, an R script computed alpha-parameterized diversity profiles (alpha 0 to 5), which included the Shannon (alpha 1) and Simpson (alpha 2) indices. Combinatorial TRB VJ usage was computed with the tcR package and compared between cohorts by principal component analysis with ade4. TCRbeta CDR3s were clustered with GLIPH on cohort pairs matched by age and read depth, and cluster frequencies were compared by Wilcoxon test. The reads, reprocessed by TCRdb, yield one row per CDR3 protein sequence and no DNA. These V and J calls rely on TCRdb rather than the paper's analysis. This sample's table has entries for 2,500 to 4,000 distinct CDR3 sequences. The ten largest make up 29% of the sample.

Per sample, around 0.25 ug of peripheral blood genomic DNA, around 40,000 genome equivalents, was used for TRB amplification. These data belong to a study of T cell clusters in autoimmune cytopenias (dated by TCRdb to between 2017 and 2020). In the study overall: The median TRB sequencing depth was just over 50,000 reads per sample, and the median number of distinct TRB clonotypes was around 2,300 per sample. Peripheral blood TRB and IGH repertoires were sequenced in autoimmune cytopenia patients at active disease and during treatment follow-up, alongside healthy, CLL and autoimmune hepatitis controls. The goal of the study was to determine whether autoimmune cytopenia patients have a disease-specific immune repertoire signature that could serve as a blood-based biomarker. Study-wide conclusions, independent of this receptor: The GLIPH analysis suggested a lack of physiological T cell clusters in primary autoimmune cytopenia patients, since approximately 50 clusters were exclusive to healthy donors whereas approximately 17 were exclusive to patients. The T cell clusters were defined only in silico, and the functional role of the clusters was left to be validated experimentally. The TRB repertoire shifts, including less even repertoires in secondary cytopenia and CLL, mostly reflected lymphoma bias and not autoimmunity. About 3.3-fold more exclusive TRB clusters were observed in healthy donors than in active autoimmune hepatitis patients, consistent with an autoimmunity-wide signature. The cluster-lack signature was not seen for secondary cytopenia versus CLL, apparently masked by the dominant lymphoma-associated repertoire.

The CDR3, cysteine through phenylalanine, is 14 amino acids long. A DNA sequence was not provided. The receptor was derived from a human donor with an autoimmune cytopenia or autoimmune hepatitis (not recorded which). Specimen: peripheral blood. The chain was built from TRBV12-3 or TRBV12-4 and TRBJ1-1; with no DNA, the TCRdb D assignment of TRBD1 cannot be verified. For the CDR3, the sequence is CASTISRTGTEAFF.